The clone carrying this T cell receptor (beta chain) appeared once. This sample was included in a study of blood T cell repertoires in COVID-19. Study as a whole: Collection of acute and convalescent COVID-19 samples took place in the United States, Italy and Spain. Sample material is recorded as cDNA or gDNA derived from T cells, B-cell-depleted T cells, or PBMCs.

Per the original methods: Amplification of reference gene primers provided the estimated nucleated cell counts. Profiling relied on immunoSEQ multiplex PCR, and the TCRdb table lists in-frame clones only, not all of them. V and J calls and clone size are those listed in that table; D and trimming were worked out from the DNA. The data hold about 100,000 clones, with roughly 80% observed a single time. The CDR3 sequence is 14 residues long. Trimming cost V 2 bases and J 1 base, with 8 bases left between them. The germline V gene has CDR1 LNHNV and CDR2 YYDKDF (reference sequence). The clonotype comes from a human donor in a cohort sampled during active COVID-19. Sequencing input: peripheral blood. The V call is TRBV15, the J call TRBJ2-5; TRBD1 is a possible D gene (5 bases). The CDR3 protein is CATSRRTSQETQYF. As DNA, the CDR3 is TGTGCCACCAGCAGACGGACATCCCAAGAGACCCAGTACTTC.